This paragraph reports one T cell receptor beta chain. This specimen belongs to a study of blood T cell repertoires in COVID-19. Study details: Acute-phase and convalescent COVID-19 samples originated in the United States, Italy and Spain. PBMCs, B-cell-depleted T cells, or T cells were the source of the cDNA or gDNA that made up the material.

V lost 4 bases and J 6 bases, leaving 10 bases between the germline ends. CDR1 is SGHTA and CDR2 is FQGNSA in the germline V gene. This CDR3 has 14 residues. As processed by the authors: Researchers report that nucleated cell counts were estimated from reference gene primer amplification. The assay was immunoSEQ multiplex PCR, and TCRdb's table has in-frame clones only and misses some. The DNA was the basis for D and trimming; V, J and clone size are from that table. This sample has approximately 75,000 clones, with nearly 90% found just once. The receptor was derived from a man over 45 with acute or convalescent COVID-19. The chain uses TRBV7-2 and TRBJ1-6, with a tentative D call TRBD1 (6 bases). The sample comprised peripheral blood. In nucleotides, the CDR3 is TGTGCCAGCAGCTATGGGGGGGCTAATTCACCCCTCCACTTT. Encoded protein: CASSYGGANSPLHF.